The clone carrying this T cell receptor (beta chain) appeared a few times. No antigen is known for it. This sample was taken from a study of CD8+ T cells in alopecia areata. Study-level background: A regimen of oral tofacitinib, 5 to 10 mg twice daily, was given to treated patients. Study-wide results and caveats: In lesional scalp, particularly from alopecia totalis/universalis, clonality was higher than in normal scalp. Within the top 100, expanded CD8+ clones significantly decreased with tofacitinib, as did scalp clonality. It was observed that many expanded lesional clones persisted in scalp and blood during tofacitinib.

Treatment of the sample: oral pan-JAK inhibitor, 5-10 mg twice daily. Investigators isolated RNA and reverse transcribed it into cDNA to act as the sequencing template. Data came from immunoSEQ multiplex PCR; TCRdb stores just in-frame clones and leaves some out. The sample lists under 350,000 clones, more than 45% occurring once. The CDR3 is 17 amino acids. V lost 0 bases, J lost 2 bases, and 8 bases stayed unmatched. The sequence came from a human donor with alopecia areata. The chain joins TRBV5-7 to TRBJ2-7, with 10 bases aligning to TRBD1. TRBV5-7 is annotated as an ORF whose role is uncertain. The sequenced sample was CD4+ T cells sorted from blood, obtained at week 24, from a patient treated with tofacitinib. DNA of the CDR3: TGTGCCAGCAGCTTGGCATCCCCGGGACAGGGGACCTACGAGCAGTACTTC. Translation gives CASSLASPGQGTYEQYF.